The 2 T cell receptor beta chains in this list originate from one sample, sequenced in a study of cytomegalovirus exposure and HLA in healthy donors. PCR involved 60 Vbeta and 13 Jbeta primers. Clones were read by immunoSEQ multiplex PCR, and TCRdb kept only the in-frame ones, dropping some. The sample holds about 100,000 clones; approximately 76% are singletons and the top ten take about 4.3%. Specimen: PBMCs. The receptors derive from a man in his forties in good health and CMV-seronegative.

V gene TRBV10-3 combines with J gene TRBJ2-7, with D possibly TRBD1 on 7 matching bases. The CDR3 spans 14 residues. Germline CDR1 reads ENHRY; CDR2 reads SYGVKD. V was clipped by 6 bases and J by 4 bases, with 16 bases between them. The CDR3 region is CAISNQGGQYEQYV. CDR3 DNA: TGTGCCATCAGCAACCAGGGGGGCCAGTACGAGCAGTACGTC.

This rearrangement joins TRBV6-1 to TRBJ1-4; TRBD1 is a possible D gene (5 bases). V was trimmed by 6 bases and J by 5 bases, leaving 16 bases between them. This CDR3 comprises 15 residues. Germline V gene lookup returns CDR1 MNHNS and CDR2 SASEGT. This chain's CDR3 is CASSGGSSYNEKLFF. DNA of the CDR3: TGTGCCAGCAGCGGGGGGAGCAGCTACAATGAAAAACTGTTTTTT.